Listed here are 12 T cell receptor beta chains from one sample, sequenced in a study of shared clonotypes between healthy human individuals. Profiled with immunoSEQ multiplex PCR; TCRdb holds only in-frame clones, not every one. The data show fewer than 1.6 million clones, about 98.5% seen once. The source material was naive CD4+ T cells sorted from blood. Documented subset: CD45RA+ positively selected. The receptors originated from a man aged 25-45 years in good health.

V usage is TRBV5-1 and J usage is TRBJ1-5, with a weak D call TRBD1 (6 bases). V lost 0 bases, J lost 2 bases, and 6 bases lay in between. The V gene's germline CDR1 is SGHRS and CDR2 YFSETQ. The CDR3 is made up of 14 amino acids. The CDR3 bases are TGCGCCAGCAGCTTGGACAGGGGCAATCAGCCCCAGCATTTT. It is translated as CASSLDRGNQPQHF.

The V gene is TRBV5-1, the J gene TRBJ2-1; possible D gene TRBD1, 5 bases. Deletions cut 1 base from V and 9 bases from J, with 11 bases between. The CDR3 runs 13 residues. Germline assignment: CDR1 SGHRS and CDR2 YFSETQ. CDR3 loop: CASSLNGQGEQFF. In DNA form, the CDR3 reads TGCGCCAGCAGCTTGAACGGGCAGGGTGAGCAGTTCTTC.

This chain connects TRBV29-1 to TRBJ1-3; D remains ambiguous. The CDR3 spans 14 residues. V lost 4 bases to trimming and J lost 0 bases, with 10 bases between them. Germline V CDR1 and CDR2: SQVTM, ANQGSEA. CDR3 sequence: CSVAPGFSGNTIYF. The CDR3 region has the DNA TGCAGCGTTGCCCCAGGTTTCTCTGGAAACACCATATATTTT. The complete variable domain, with remaining parts taken from reference TRBV29-1 and TRBJ1-3, reads SAVISQKPSRDICQRGTSLTIQCQVDSQVTMMFWYRQQPGQSLTLIATANQGSEATYESGFVIDKFPISRPNLTFSTLTVSNMSPEDSSIYLCSVAPGFSGNTIYFGEGSWLTVV.

This clone was observed once. V usage is TRBV27 and J usage is TRBJ1-2; the D gene is possibly TRBD1 (6 bases). This CDR3 spans 14 amino acids. Germline V CDR1 and CDR2: MNHEY, SMNVEV (reference sequence). Trimming left V 5 bases short and J 3 bases short, with 13 bases between. The chain's CDR3 is CASSGQPGYYGYTF. In DNA, the CDR3 is TGTGCCAGCAGTGGACAGCCTGGGTACTATGGCTACACCTTC.

The J gene is TRBJ2-1, the V gene TRBV5-1; 15 bases are shared with TRBD2. The CDR3 runs to 17 residues. CDR1 is SGHRS, CDR2 YFSETQ, per germline. Trimming removed 3 bases from V and 5 bases from J; junction bases left unmatched: 6. The CDR3 DNA sequence: TGCGCCAGCAGCTCGGGACTAGCGGGAGGTGAGCACAATGAGCAGTTCTTC. Translating gives CASSSGLAGGEHNEQFF.

This clone was counted once. The chain combines TRBV5-1 with TRBJ2-7; no clear D gene. With 1 base removed from V and 6 bases from J, the gap between germline ends came to 8 bases. This CDR3 region has 12 residues. The germline V gene encodes CDR1 SGHRS and CDR2 YFSETQ. In DNA form, the CDR3 reads TGCGCCAGCAGCTTGAGACAAACCGAGCAGTACTTC. It encodes CASSLRQTEQYF. Full variable domain (outside the CDR3, taken from reference TRBV5-1 and TRBJ2-7): KAGVTQTPRYLIKTRGQQVTLSCSPISGHRSVSWYQQTPGQGLQFLFEYFSETQRNKGNFPGRFSGRQFSNSRSEMNVSTLELGDSALYLCASSLRQTEQYFGPGTRLTVT.

The V call is TRBV10-1, the J call TRBJ2-1, with TRBD2 identical over 8 bases. CDR3 length: 17 residues. The germline gives CDR1 WNHNN, CDR2 SYGVQD (reference sequence). V trimming: 2 bases; J trimming: 8 bases; junction bases outside the gene matches: 14. The CDR3 loop is CASSEGSSSGREDEQFF. CDR3 sequence (DNA): TGCGCCAGCAGTGAGGGGTCTTCAAGCGGGAGAGAGGATGAGCAGTTCTTC.

On this clone: The same CDR3 also results from other DNA sequences found in this sample. The chain is built from TRBV5-1 and TRBJ2-7; D is uncertain. CDR1 SGHRS and CDR2 YFSETQ come from the germline V gene. This CDR3 spans 12 amino acids. Deletions cut 4 bases from V and 6 bases from J, with 11 bases between. CDR3 nucleotides: TGCGCCAGCAGCCTCGGGCCGGGCGAGCAGTACTTC. Translating gives CASSLGPGEQYF.

With respect to this clone: Other DNA sequences in this specimen translate into the identical CDR3. The CDR3 DNA follows: TGCGCCAGCAGCTTGGTAGGGGGCGAGAACACTGAAGCTTTCTTT. It specifies CASSLVGGENTEAFF. The chain recombines TRBV5-1 with TRBJ1-1; 7 positions agree with TRBD1. The length of the CDR3 is 15 residues. With 0 bases clipped from V and 1 base from J, the junction kept 3 bases outside the gene matches. Germline CDR1 is SGHRS and CDR2 is YFSETQ.

This clone was recorded only once. The chain links TRBV7-2 to TRBJ2-1; D possibly corresponds to TRBD2 (5 bases). The CDR3 extends over 16 amino acids. Trimming pared 4 bases from V and 3 bases from J, leaving 16 bases between. CDR1 is SGHTA, CDR2 FQGNSA, per germline. CDR3: CASSWRPGRYYNEQFF. CDR3 DNA sequence: TGTGCCAGCAGCTGGAGGCCTGGGCGGTACTACAATGAGCAGTTCTTC. The variable domain in full, completed from reference TRBV7-2 and TRBJ2-1, reads GAGVSQSPSNKVTEKGKDVELRCDPISGHTALYWYRQSLGQGLEFLIYFQGNSAPDKSGLPSDRFSAERTGGSVSTLTIQRTQQEDSAVYLCASSWRPGRYYNEQFFGPGTRLTVL.

In regard to this clone: The junction and the germline gene differ at one end; a read error may be behind it. The gene calls are TRBV7-6 and TRBJ2-5, with D possibly TRBD2 on 8 matching bases. The germline gives CDR1 SGHVS, CDR2 FNYEAQ. CDR3 length: 16 amino acids. CDR3 in DNA: TGTGCCAGCGGCTTAGCGGGACAGTCCTATGTGGAGACCCAGTACTTC. This sequence encodes CASGLAGQSYVETQYF.

The gene calls are TRBV5-4 and TRBJ2-5; D gene ambiguous. CDR1 is SGHNT and CDR2 is YYREEE in the germline V gene (reference sequence). This CDR3 spans 15 amino acids. Trimming removed 3 bases from V and 5 bases from J, with 17 bases in between. Here the CDR3 DNA reads TGTGCCAGCAGCTCCCCCCGGGCCTCCCCGGAGACCCAGTACTTC. It yields the protein CASSSPRASPETQYF. Complete variable domain (other parts from reference TRBV5-4 and TRBJ2-5): ETGVTQSPTHLIKTRGQQVTLRCSSQSGHNTVSWYQQALGQGPQFIFQYYREEENGRGNFPPRFSGLQFPNYSSELNVNALELDDSALYLCASSSPRASPETQYFGPGTRLLVL.